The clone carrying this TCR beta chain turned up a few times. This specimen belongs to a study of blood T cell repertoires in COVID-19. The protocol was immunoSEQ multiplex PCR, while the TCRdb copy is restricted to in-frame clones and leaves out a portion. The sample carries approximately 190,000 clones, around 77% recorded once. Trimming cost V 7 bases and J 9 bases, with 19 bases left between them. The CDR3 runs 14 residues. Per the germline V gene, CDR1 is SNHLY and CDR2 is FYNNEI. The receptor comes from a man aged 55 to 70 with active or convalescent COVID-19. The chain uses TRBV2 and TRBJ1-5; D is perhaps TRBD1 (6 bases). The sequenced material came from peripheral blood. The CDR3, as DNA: TGTGCCAGCAACCCGGGGGGGGCACGGGGGCCCCAGCATTTT. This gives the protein CASNPGGARGPQHF.